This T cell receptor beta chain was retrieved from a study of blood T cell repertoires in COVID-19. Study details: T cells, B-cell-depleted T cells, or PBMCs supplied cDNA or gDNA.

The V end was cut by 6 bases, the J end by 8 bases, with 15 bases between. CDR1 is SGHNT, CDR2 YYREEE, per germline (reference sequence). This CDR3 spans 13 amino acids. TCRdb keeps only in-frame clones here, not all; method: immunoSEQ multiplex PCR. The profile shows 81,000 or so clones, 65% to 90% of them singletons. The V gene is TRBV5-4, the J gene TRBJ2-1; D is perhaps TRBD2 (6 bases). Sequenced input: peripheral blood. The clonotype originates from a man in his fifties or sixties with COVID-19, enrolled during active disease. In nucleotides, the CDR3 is TGTGCCAGCAAAGAATCGGGAGTTGATGAGCAGTTCTTC. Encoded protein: CASKESGVDEQFF.